The rows below give T cell receptor beta chains drawn from one sample of a study of T cell repertoires in cytomegalovirus infection. MiXCR, applied by TCRdb to the reads, yields one record per CDR3 protein. Of around 340,000 distinct CDR3 sequences in the sample, almost 30% are singletons; the top ten hold 20%. No cognate antigen is known for these TCRs. Sequenced here: cultured PBMCs, sampled from culture after CMV antigen stimulation. The origin of the receptors is a human donor in good health (CMV status not recorded). Some clones in this sample may be carry-over from other donors' samples. Each CDR3 is given with its conserved first and last residue. Each record gives: D gene, J gene, clone size, V gene, CDR3 protein, CDR3 DNA. The D gene is left open where the match is weak. Rows give clone size only sometimes, using once, few, many, or a class for an expanded clone.

d_gene: NA
j_gene: TRBJ2-1
abundance: few
v_gene: TRBV27
CDR3aa: CASSPLMGSISNEQFF
CDR3nt: TGTGCCAGCAGTCCCCTGATGGGAAGCATATCCAATGAGCAGTTCTTC

d_gene: TRBD1
j_gene: TRBJ2-1
abundance: NA
v_gene: TRBV5-6
CDR3aa: CASSLGQSGGQFF
CDR3nt: TGTGCCAGCAGCTTAGGGCAGTCAGGGGGGCAGTTCTTC

d_gene: NA
j_gene: TRBJ2-6
abundance: NA
v_gene: TRBV28
CDR3aa: CASTDSTSGANVLTF
CDR3nt: TGTGCCAGCACGGATTCAACCTCTGGGGCCAACGTCCTGACTTTC

d_gene: NA
j_gene: TRBJ1-2
abundance: many
v_gene: TRBV2
CDR3aa: CASSGSESYGYTF
CDR3nt: TGTGCCAGCAGTGGCTCTGAGTCCTATGGCTACACCTTC

d_gene: NA
j_gene: TRBJ1-4
abundance: once
v_gene: TRBV2
CDR3aa: CASSYGGPDIEKLFF
CDR3nt: TGTGCCAGCTCCTATGGGGGCCCAGATATTGAAAAACTGTTTTTT

d_gene: NA
j_gene: TRBJ1-5
abundance: few
v_gene: TRBV6-5
CDR3aa: CASSYKPRSQPQHF
CDR3nt: TGTGCCAGCAGTTACAAGCCCAGAAGTCAGCCCCAGCATTTT

d_gene: TRBD1
j_gene: TRBJ1-2
abundance: once
v_gene: TRBV11-2
CDR3aa: CASSLVQGGSMGYTF
CDR3nt: TGTGCCAGCAGCTTAGTCCAGGGGGGTTCTATGGGCTACACCTTC

d_gene: TRBD2
j_gene: TRBJ2-2
abundance: NA
v_gene: TRBV2
CDR3aa: CASSWAGGIGELFF
CDR3nt: TGTGCCAGCAGTTGGGCGGGAGGAATCGGGGAGCTGTTTTTT

d_gene: NA
j_gene: TRBJ1-5
abundance: many
v_gene: TRBV7-9
CDR3aa: CASSLAGGAEPQHF
CDR3nt: TGTGCCAGCAGCTTAGCCGGGGGCGCAGAGCCCCAGCATTTT

d_gene: TRBD2
j_gene: TRBJ2-4
abundance: few
v_gene: TRBV12-3/TRBV12-4
CDR3aa: CASSVGTSWSKNIQYF
CDR3nt: TGTGCCAGCAGCGTCGGGACTAGCTGGTCTAAAAACATTCAGTACTTC

d_gene: NA
j_gene: TRBJ1-4
abundance: NA
v_gene: TRBV15
CDR3aa: CATSRDRGLNEKLFF
CDR3nt: TGTGCCACCAGCAGAGATAGGGGACTGAATGAAAAACTGTTTTTT

d_gene: NA
j_gene: TRBJ2-7
abundance: NA
v_gene: TRBV12-3/TRBV12-4
CDR3aa: CASSLGVISYEQYF
CDR3nt: TGTGCCAGCAGTTTAGGGGTAATCTCCTACGAGCAGTACTTC

d_gene: NA
j_gene: TRBJ1-5
abundance: once
v_gene: TRBV6-8
CDR3aa: CASGWDNQPQHF
CDR3nt: TGTGCCAGCGGGTGGGACAATCAGCCCCAGCATTTT

d_gene: TRBD1
j_gene: TRBJ1-1
abundance: NA
v_gene: TRBV5-4
CDR3aa: CASSPRQGLNTEAFF
CDR3nt: TGTGCCAGCAGCCCAAGACAGGGCTTGAACACTGAAGCTTTCTTT

d_gene: NA
j_gene: TRBJ2-7
abundance: few
v_gene: TRBV6-2/TRBV6-3
CDR3aa: CASSYGGMPYEQYF
CDR3nt: TGTGCCAGCAGTTACGGGGGCATGCCCTACGAGCAGTACTTC

d_gene: TRBD1
j_gene: TRBJ2-7
abundance: once
v_gene: TRBV29-1
CDR3aa: CSVEVVGQGRTYEQYF
CDR3nt: TGCAGCGTTGAAGTAGTCGGACAGGGAAGGACCTACGAGCAGTACTTC

d_gene: TRBD1
j_gene: TRBJ1-1
abundance: many
v_gene: TRBV24-1
CDR3aa: CATSPGTGRPGAEAFF
CDR3nt: TGTGCCACCAGCCCCGGGACAGGGCGCCCTGGGGCTGAAGCTTTCTTT

d_gene: NA
j_gene: TRBJ2-5
abundance: few
v_gene: TRBV7-9
CDR3aa: CASSSTGSQETQYF
CDR3nt: TGTGCCAGCAGTTCCACAGGTTCTCAAGAGACCCAGTACTTC

d_gene: TRBD1
j_gene: TRBJ2-7
abundance: many
v_gene: TRBV7-2
CDR3aa: CASSLTQGKYEQYF
CDR3nt: TGTGCCAGCAGCTTAACACAGGGGAAGTACGAGCAGTACTTC

d_gene: NA
j_gene: TRBJ1-1
abundance: once
v_gene: TRBV7-9
CDR3aa: CASSLEYRSNTEAFF
CDR3nt: TGTGCCAGCAGCTTAGAATATCGGTCGAACACTGAAGCTTTCTTT

d_gene: NA
j_gene: TRBJ2-5
abundance: NA
v_gene: TRBV6-2/TRBV6-3
CDR3aa: CASITPGRRETQYF
CDR3nt: TGTGCCAGCATTACCCCTGGGCGACGGGAGACCCAGTACTTC

d_gene: NA
j_gene: TRBJ2-1
abundance: NA
v_gene: TRBV10-3
CDR3aa: CAISEGIPGGFHDGQFF
CDR3nt: TGTGCCATCAGTGAGGGGATTCCTGGGGGATTCCATGATGGGCAGTTCTTC

d_gene: NA
j_gene: TRBJ2-5
abundance: NA
v_gene: TRBV6-1
CDR3aa: CASTKQAGSGETQYF
CDR3nt: TGTGCCAGCACCAAACAGGCGGGGTCGGGAGAGACCCAGTACTTC

d_gene: NA
j_gene: TRBJ2-1
abundance: few
v_gene: TRBV7-3
CDR3aa: CASSRQVRDEQFF
CDR3nt: TGTGCCAGCAGCCGACAGGTTCGGGATGAGCAGTTCTTC

d_gene: NA
j_gene: TRBJ1-5
abundance: few
v_gene: TRBV7-8
CDR3aa: CASSSGRDSNQPQHF
CDR3nt: TGTGCCAGCAGCTCCGGGAGGGATAGCAATCAGCCCCAGCATTTT